The rows below give T cell receptor beta chains drawn from one sample of a study of blood T cells in healthy people across ages. TCRdb redid the calling of the 5' RACE reads with MiXCR, one entry per CDR3 protein. The table shows about 580,000 distinct CDR3 sequences, with roughly 48% occurring only once. Material for sequencing was blood. These TCRs come from a man older than 75 in good health. Each CDR3 is given with its conserved first and last residue. The D gene is left open where the match is weak. Clone sizes are given selectively: once, few, many, or a class where the clone is expanded.

few	TRBJ2-3	TRBV20-1	TRBD1	CSAWTGGNTDTQYF	TGCAGTGCTTGGACAGGGGGAAACACAGATACGCAGTATTTT
once	TRBJ1-2	TRBV27	NA	CASRRQPNYGYTF	TGTGCCAGCAGGCGACAGCCCAACTATGGCTACACCTTC
NA	TRBJ2-1	TRBV5-1	NA	CASSLGSISYNEQFF	TGCGCCAGCAGCTTGGGCAGTATCTCCTACAATGAGCAGTTCTTC
NA	TRBJ1-5	TRBV4-3	NA	CASSQDYGVNQPQHF	TGCGCCAGCAGCCAAGATTACGGAGTAAATCAGCCCCAGCATTTT
NA	TRBJ2-5	TRBV14	NA	CASSQGESRARETQYF	TGTGCCAGCAGCCAAGGAGAGTCGAGGGCCCGAGAGACCCAGTACTTC
NA	TRBJ1-5	TRBV10-3	TRBD1	CAISQDRGTGRPQHF	TGTGCCATCAGTCAAGACAGGGGGACAGGACGGCCCCAGCATTTT
NA	TRBJ2-1	TRBV12-3/TRBV12-4	NA	CASSLNAIKGGEQFF	TGTGCCAGCAGTTTAAACGCTATCAAAGGGGGGGAGCAGTTCTTC
NA	TRBJ2-7	TRBV5-1	NA	CASSVMGRGNSYEQYF	TGCGCCAGCAGCGTTATGGGACGGGGGAACTCATACGAGCAGTACTTC
NA	TRBJ1-2	TRBV20-1	NA	CSARGASIGYTF	TGCAGTGCTAGAGGGGCCTCTATTGGCTACACCTTC
NA	TRBJ2-7	TRBV3-1	TRBD1	CASSHAGTGTYEQYF	TGTGCCAGCAGCCACGCCGGGACAGGGACCTACGAGCAGTACTTC
few	TRBJ1-2	TRBV7-9	TRBD1	CASSLAGTGECGYTF	TGTGCCAGCAGCTTAGCGGGGACAGGGGAATGTGGCTACACCTTC
NA	TRBJ2-3	TRBV7-2	NA	CASSLRLANTDTQYF	TGTGCCAGCAGCTTAAGGCTAGCGAACACAGATACGCAGTATTTT
NA	TRBJ2-2	TRBV4-3	TRBD2	CASSQGLAGAVNTGELFF	TGCGCCAGCAGCCAAGGACTAGCGGGGGCCGTGAACACCGGGGAGCTGTTTTTT
few	TRBJ1-1	TRBV6-5	TRBD1	CASSSRGTGGEAFF	TGTGCCAGCAGTTCACGAGGGACAGGGGGTGAAGCTTTCTTT
few	TRBJ1-6	TRBV9	NA	CASSVAQQYSPLHF	TGTGCCAGCAGCGTAGCCCAGCAGTATTCACCCCTCCACTTT
once	TRBJ2-3	TRBV11-2	TRBD2	CASSFSGGPTDTQYF	TGTGCCAGCAGCTTTAGCGGGGGGCCCACAGATACGCAGTATTTT
NA	TRBJ2-1	TRBV4-2	TRBD2	CASSSGLGLEGHNEQFF	TGTGCCAGCAGCAGCGGGTTAGGACTAGAGGGCCACAATGAGCAGTTCTTC
NA	TRBJ1-6	TRBV20-1	NA	CSARSPHTDNSPLHF	TGCAGTGCTAGATCCCCGCACACTGATAATTCACCCCTCCACTTT
many	TRBJ1-6	TRBV27	TRBD1	CASSGLTGRNSPLHF	TGTGCCAGCAGTGGCCTGACAGGGAGAAATTCACCCCTCCACTTT
few	TRBJ1-1	TRBV5-6	TRBD1	CASSKPGTGNTEAFF	TGTGCCAGCAGCAAACCCGGGACAGGCAACACTGAAGCTTTCTTT
few	TRBJ2-5	TRBV25-1	NA	CASSDFGHGRETQYF	TGTGCCAGCAGTGATTTCGGACACGGGAGAGAGACCCAGTACTTC
NA	TRBJ2-1	TRBV20-1	TRBD2	CSARESGSGRVEQFF	TGCAGTGCTAGGGAGAGTGGTAGCGGGAGGGTTGAGCAGTTCTTC
NA	TRBJ2-2	TRBV6-5	NA	CATRGNTGELFF	TGTGCCACCCGGGGGAACACCGGGGAGCTGTTTTTT
few	TRBJ1-2	TRBV7-9	NA	CASSSPRTENNYGYTF	TGTGCCAGCAGCTCCCCTCGGACAGAGAATAACTATGGCTACACCTTC
NA	TRBJ2-1	TRBV7-9	TRBD2	CASSLARLAGGQETQFF	TGTGCCAGCAGCTTAGCCAGACTAGCGGGAGGGCAAGAGACCCAGTTCTTC
few	TRBJ2-5	TRBV29-1	NA	CSVVASRETQYF	TGCAGCGTTGTCGCTAGCAGAGAGACCCAGTACTTC
once	TRBJ2-1	TRBV29-1	TRBD2	CSAARSGTYNEQFF	TGCAGCGCCGCCCGTAGCGGGACCTACAATGAGCAGTTCTTC
NA	TRBJ2-7	TRBV5-1	NA	CASSNPSPYNEQYF	TGCGCCAGCAGCAACCCTAGTCCCTACAATGAGCAGTACTTC
NA	TRBJ2-2	TRBV9	TRBD2	CASSGLSGSTGELFF	TGTGCCAGCAGCGGACTTAGCGGGAGCACCGGGGAGCTGTTTTTT
NA	TRBJ2-1	TRBV2	TRBD1	CASSRDRARFF	TGTGCCAGCAGTCGGGACAGGGCACGGTTCTTC
NA	TRBJ2-3	TRBV25-1	NA	CASSGGEIADTQYF	TGTGCCAGCAGTGGAGGTGAGATTGCGGATACGCAGTATTTT
few	TRBJ2-7	TRBV7-2	TRBD2	CASSPSGDYEQYF	TGTGCCAGCAGCCCTAGCGGAGACTACGAGCAGTACTTC
few	TRBJ1-6	TRBV6-6	NA	CASGYSNRNNSPLHF	TGTGCCAGCGGTTACTCGAACCGGAATAATTCACCCCTCCACTTT
few	TRBJ2-7	TRBV7-2	NA	CASSLEVGYEQYF	TGTGCCAGCAGCTTAGAGGTTGGCTACGAGCAGTACTTC
few	TRBJ2-2	TRBV6-6	NA	CASSDSADTGELFF	TGTGCCAGCAGTGACTCTGCCGACACCGGGGAGCTGTTTTTT